These 30 T cell receptor beta chains were sequenced from one sample in a study of blood T cell repertoires in COVID-19. Using immunoSEQ multiplex PCR, the repertoire was profiled, and TCRdb retains in-frame clones only, with some absent. The sample shows under 250,000 clones, roughly 85% of them seen only once. Sequencing was performed on peripheral blood. The receptors were gathered from a woman in her 70s with active or convalescent COVID-19.

The rearrangement uses TRBV27 and TRBJ1-6, with 8 bases lining up with TRBD1. The CDR3 extends over 15 amino acids. Germline V gene sequence: CDR1 MNHEY, CDR2 SMNVEV (reference sequence). Losses at the gene ends were 6 bases for V and 8 bases for J; bases not matched to a gene: 9. The CDR3 region is CASSPRTGLDSPLHF. In DNA form, the CDR3 reads TGTGCCAGCAGCCCGAGGACAGGGCTCGATTCACCCCTCCACTTT.

The V gene is TRBV11-3, the J gene TRBJ1-2; D ambiguous. This CDR3 region has 14 residues. Germline V lookup: CDR1 SGHNT, CDR2 YENEEA. V shed 2 bases and J shed 1 base, with 8 bases lying between them. CDR3 in DNA: TGTGCCAGCAGCTTAAAGGAGATTAACTATGGCTACACCTTC. Translation gives CASSLKEINYGYTF. Together with reference TRBV11-3 and TRBJ1-2, the CDR3 gives the full variable domain: EAGVVQSPRYKIIEKKQPVAFWCNPISGHNTLYWYLQNLGQGPELLIRYENEEAVDDSQLPKDRFSAERLKGVDSTLKIQPAELGDSAVYLCASSLKEINYGYTFGSGTRLTVV.

This chain connects TRBV20-1 to TRBJ2-2, with TRBD2 identical over 7 bases. V dropped 3 bases and J dropped 4; count of bases not matched to a gene: 14. CDR1 and CDR2 (germline): DFQATT, SNEGSKA (reference sequence). CDR3 length: 17 amino acids. The CDR3 here is CSASGLGRKIGTGELFF. CDR3 nucleotides: TGCAGTGCTAGTGGACTAGGGCGGAAGATAGGCACCGGGGAGCTGTTTTTT.

With regard to this clone: Different DNA sequences within this sample yield the same CDR3. This chain uses TRBV5-1 with TRBJ2-3; TRBD2 matches 7 bases. V was pared by 4 bases and J by 3 bases, with 5 bases of the junction left unmatched. This CDR3 has 14 amino acids. CDR1 is SGHRS and CDR2 is YFSETQ in the germline V gene. The CDR3 protein is CASSGQGGTDTQYF. CDR3 coding DNA: TGCGCCAGCAGCGGGCAGGGAGGGACAGATACGCAGTATTTT.

V usage is TRBV29-1 and J usage is TRBJ2-7; D unresolved. Germline loops: CDR1 SQVTM, CDR2 ANQGSEA. CDR3 length: 13 residues. Trimming cost V 2 bases and J 0 bases, with 8 bases left between them. CDR3 sequence reads: CSVENRSSYEQYF. CDR3 DNA sequence: TGCAGCGTTGAAAATAGGAGCTCCTACGAGCAGTACTTC.

The V gene is TRBV28, the J gene TRBJ1-4, with TRBD1 matching over 9 bases. Germline CDR1 reads MDHEN; CDR2 reads SYDVKM. The CDR3 has 14 amino acids. V dropped 5 bases and J dropped 8; count of bases not matched to a gene: 6. In nucleotides, the CDR3 is TGTGCCAGCAGTGCCGGGACAGGGCTCGAAAAACTGTTTTTT. Its protein is CASSAGTGLEKLFF.

V usage is TRBV7-2 and J usage is TRBJ2-1; D possibly corresponds to TRBD1 (5 bases). The CDR3 runs to 11 residues. V lost 8 bases and J 9 bases, leaving 11 bases between the germline ends. CDR1 and CDR2 (germline): SGHTA, FQGNSA. CDR3 protein: CASGWGTEQFF. The CDR3 DNA sequence: TGTGCCAGCGGATGGGGCACTGAGCAGTTCTTC.

The chain couples TRBV6-5 to TRBJ1-2; no definite D call. The CDR3 sequence is 13 residues long. The germline gives CDR1 MNHEY, CDR2 SVGAGI. V shed 7 bases and J shed 0 bases, with 9 bases lying between them. The CDR3 protein is CASTKRANYGYTF. Here the CDR3 DNA reads TGTGCCAGCACCAAGAGAGCTAACTATGGCTACACCTTC.

This rearrangement joins TRBV4-2 to TRBJ1-5; TRBD1 aligns across 8 bases. The CDR3 runs to 15 residues. With V trimmed by 0 bases and J by 7 bases, 5 bases remained unmatched. Germline CDR1 is LGHNA and CDR2 is YNFKEQ. This CDR3 is CASSQEGTGDQPQHF. The CDR3 nucleotides are TGTGCCAGCAGCCAAGAAGGGACAGGAGACCAGCCCCAGCATTTT.

The J gene is TRBJ2-1, the V gene TRBV5-1, with TRBD2 matching 10 bases. V dropped 0 bases and J dropped 7; count of bases not matched to a gene: 4. This CDR3 has 15 amino acids. Germline V CDR1 and CDR2: SGHRS, YFSETQ. CDR3: CASSLVAGGGNEQFF. The CDR3 DNA reads TGCGCCAGCAGCTTGGTAGCGGGGGGAGGAAATGAGCAGTTCTTC.

This clone has just one count. The V call is TRBV5-1, the J call TRBJ2-3, with TRBD2 matching over 12 bases. The junction had 8 bases not matched to a gene; V was cut back by 7 bases and J by 2 bases. The CDR3 is made up of 16 amino acids. Germline V gene lookup returns CDR1 SGHRS and CDR2 YFSETQ. CDR3 DNA: TGCGCCAGCGAACTTGGACTAGCGGGGCACACAGATACGCAGTATTTT. It specifies CASELGLAGHTDTQYF. Based on the CDR3 plus reference TRBV5-1 and TRBJ2-3, the full variable domain is KAGVTQTPRYLIKTRGQQVTLSCSPISGHRSVSWYQQTPGQGLQFLFEYFSETQRNKGNFPGRFSGRQFSNSRSEMNVSTLELGDSALYLCASELGLAGHTDTQYFGPGTRLTVL.

The chain carries TRBV19 and TRBJ2-5; D remains unclear. This CDR3 comprises 14 residues. Looked up from germline, CDR1 is LNHDA and CDR2 is SQIVND (reference sequence). V was shortened by 3 bases and J by 5 bases, with 13 bases between the two germline ends. This CDR3 reads CASSMSRTRETQYF. CDR3 nucleotides: TGTGCCAGTAGTATGAGCCGTACGAGGGAGACCCAGTACTTC.

The CDR3 coding sequence is TGCGCCAGCAGCCAGCAGCCGCCGACAGTAGGCAATCAGCCCCAGCATTTT. Protein: CASSQQPPTVGNQPQHF. The chain links TRBV4-1 to TRBJ1-5, with TRBD1 as a possible D gene (5 bases). V was pared by 3 bases and J by 2 bases, with 17 bases between. Looked up from germline, CDR1 is MGHRA and CDR2 is YSYEKL. The CDR3 covers 17 residues.

The V call is TRBV9, the J call TRBJ2-7, with D hard to call. This CDR3 has 14 residues. From germline, CDR1 is SGDLS and CDR2 YYNGEE. Trimming left V 1 base short and J 0 bases short, with 8 bases between. CDR3 in amino acids: CASSVLQISYEQYF. CDR3 bases: TGTGCCAGCAGCGTACTTCAGATCTCCTACGAGCAGTACTTC.

The chain has TRBV6-6 and TRBJ2-3; no firm D call. V was clipped by 2 bases and J by 5 bases, with 5 bases between them. The CDR3 covers 12 residues. Germline lookup yields CDR1 MNHNY and CDR2 SVGAGI (reference sequence). CDR3 sequence (DNA): TGTGCCAGCAGTTACCGGGTAGATACGCAGTATTTT. Translation gives CASSYRVDTQYF.

This chain uses TRBV7-2 with TRBJ2-7; unclear D gene. The CDR3 has 14 residues. The V end was cut by 1 base, the J end by 0 bases, with 7 bases between. The germline V gene encodes CDR1 SGHTA and CDR2 FQGNSA. CDR3 protein: CASSLDPSSYEQYF. The CDR3 DNA is TGTGCCAGCAGCTTAGACCCGAGCTCCTACGAGCAGTACTTC.

The V gene is TRBV5-1, the J gene TRBJ1-1; 9 bases are shared with TRBD1. The trim removed 8 bases at V and 5 bases at J, leaving 13 bases unmatched. Germline V lookup: CDR1 SGHRS, CDR2 YFSETQ. The CDR3 is made up of 15 amino acids. The CDR3 here is CASSGQGGTATEAFF. For the CDR3, the DNA is TGCGCCAGTTCGGGACAGGGCGGAACTGCGACTGAAGCTTTCTTT.

This rearrangement joins TRBV28 to TRBJ1-2; D might be TRBD1 (6 bases). The CDR3 spans 16 residues. Germline values: CDR1 MDHEN, CDR2 SYDVKM. Trimming took off 7 bases at V and 2 bases at J, with 20 bases between the two ends. CDR3 coding DNA: TGTGCCAGCATCCCCGCCGCCCTCGGACAGAACTATGGCTACACCTTC. It yields the protein CASIPAALGQNYGYTF.

As DNA, the CDR3 is TGTGCCAGCAACAGACAGGGAATTGAAAAACTGTTTTTT. This translates into CASNRQGIEKLFF. The chain employs TRBV2 and TRBJ1-4, with TRBD1 matching 7 bases. V trimming: 7 bases; J trimming: 7 bases; junction bases outside the gene matches: 6. The CDR3 is 13 amino acids. From germline, CDR1 is SNHLY and CDR2 FYNNEI.

The rearrangement links TRBV6-5 to TRBJ1-1; D is unclear. The V gene's germline CDR1 is MNHEY and CDR2 SVGAGI. Trimming removed 11 bases from V and 3 bases from J, with 13 bases in between. The CDR3 covers 12 residues. The CDR3 DNA is TGTGCCGCGGCGGCACAATACACTGAAGCTTTCTTT. Translated, it gives CAAAAQYTEAFF.

The chain uses TRBV19 and TRBJ1-4; 9 bases are shared with TRBD1. J gave up 2 bases and V 4 bases, and 5 bases lay outside the gene matches. The germline gives CDR1 LNHDA, CDR2 SQIVND (reference sequence). The CDR3 consists of 16 residues. The CDR3, as DNA: TGTGCCAGTAGTAGAGGGACAGGGTACACTAATGAAAAACTGTTTTTT. It yields the protein CASSRGTGYTNEKLFF.

This clone has just one count. The chain has TRBV10-3 and TRBJ2-7, with TRBD2 matching 7 bases. CDR1 and CDR2 (germline): ENHRY, SYGVKD. The CDR3 is 13 amino acids. The CDR3 sequence is CSPPGRGSYEQYF. The CDR3 DNA reads as TGTTCCCCCCCGGGGCGGGGGTCCTACGAGCAGTACTTC.

This sequence joins TRBV6-2 or TRBV6-3 and TRBJ2-2, with D possibly matching TRBD1 (6 bases). The CDR3 runs to 17 residues. Trimming took off 0 bases at V and 1 base at J, with 12 bases between the two ends. CDR1 and CDR2 (germline): MNHEY, SVGEGT. The CDR3 DNA follows: TGTGCCAGCAGTTACTCGTGGACAGCAAAGAACACCGGGGAGCTGTTTTTT. The encoded protein is CASSYSWTAKNTGELFF.

This clone was recorded a few times. The gene calls are TRBV6-5 and TRBJ1-1; 7 positions match TRBD1. The junction had 5 bases not matched to a gene; V was cut back by 4 bases and J by 0 bases. This CDR3 comprises 15 residues. Germline-derived CDR1 and CDR2 are MNHEY and SVGAGI. The CDR3 coding sequence is TGTGCCAGCAGTTCACAGGGGAACATGAACACTGAAGCTTTCTTT. It yields the protein CASSSQGNMNTEAFF.

The sample holds many counts of this clone. The chain couples TRBV2 to TRBJ1-1; tentative D call: TRBD1 (5 bases). V lost 6 bases and J 1 base, leaving 15 bases between the germline ends. The CDR3 is 15 amino acids. The germline V gene encodes CDR1 SNHLY and CDR2 FYNNEI. CDR3 protein: CASSGQGAENTEAFF. CDR3 DNA: TGTGCCAGCAGCGGTCAGGGTGCGGAGAACACTGAAGCTTTCTTT.

The chain couples TRBV5-4 to TRBJ2-7; D gene ambiguous. Trimming pared 1 base from V and 0 bases from J, leaving 11 bases between. Per the germline V gene, CDR1 is SGHNT and CDR2 is YYREEE (reference sequence). The CDR3 totals 15 residues. The CDR3 spells CASSLSVTHSYEQYF. CDR3 nucleotide sequence: TGTGCCAGCAGCTTGTCAGTCACCCACTCCTACGAGCAGTACTTC.

This clone was seen once. This chain links TRBV6-5 with TRBJ2-7, with 10 nucleotides matching TRBD1. The germline V gene has CDR1 MNHEY and CDR2 SVGAGI. This CDR3 is built from 12 residues. J was trimmed by 3 bases and V by 8 bases; bases with no gene match: 1. The CDR3 reads CASGDRGYEQYF. In DNA, the CDR3 is TGTGCCAGCGGGGACAGGGGCTACGAGCAGTACTTC.

The genes are TRBV2 and TRBJ2-2, with TRBD1 matching over 8 bases. CDR3 length: 15 residues. V shed 3 bases and J 0 bases; nucleotides not matched to a gene: 0. Germline V gene data show CDR1 as SNHLY and CDR2 as FYNNEI. The CDR3 DNA reads TGTGCCAGCAGTGAGGGACAGGCGAACACCGGGGAGCTGTTTTTT. It codes for CASSEGQANTGELFF.

The chain couples TRBV3-1 (or the pseudogene TRBV3-2) to TRBJ2-1; D might be TRBD2 (5 bases). The CDR3 runs 16 residues. Deletions cut 4 bases from V and 2 bases from J, with 15 bases between. Germline CDR1 LGHDT, CDR2 YNNKEL (reference sequence). The CDR3 DNA reads as TGTGCCAGCAGCCCGACTACTAGATACGCCTACAATGAGCAGTTCTTC. It translates to CASSPTTRYAYNEQFF.

This chain uses TRBV2 with TRBJ2-3; TRBD2 agrees at 7 bases. This CDR3 spans 14 amino acids. Per the germline V gene, CDR1 is SNHLY and CDR2 is FYNNEI. Trimming at V came to 7 bases and at J to 4 bases, leaving 8 bases not matched to a gene. The CDR3 is CASKARTRPDTQYF. The CDR3 region has the DNA TGTGCCAGCAAGGCCCGGACTAGACCAGATACGCAGTATTTT.